Listed below are T cell receptor beta chains from one sample, sequenced in a study of beta chain features in type 1 diabetes. This table comes from immunoSEQ multiplex PCR, and its TCRdb copy is limited to in-frame clones, with some not included. This table has roughly 330,000 clones, around 10% appearing once. Source material: naive CD4+ T cells from blood. These TCRs come from a woman in her thirties in good health. Each CDR3 is given with its conserved first and last residue. The D gene is left open where the match is weak. Expanded clones are given a class, and other clones once, few, many or no size at all.

TRBV29-1	.	TRBJ1-1	.	TGCAGCGCCGCGGGGGGAAACACTGAAGCTTTCTTT	CSAAGGNTEAFF
TRBV4-2	TRBD2	TRBJ2-7	.	TGTGCCAGCAGCCAAGGGGGACTAGCGGGAGACTACGAGCAGTACTTC	CASSQGGLAGDYEQYF
TRBV7-3	.	TRBJ2-5	.	TGTGCCAGCAGCTTAGGGGCCCAAGAGACCCAGTACTTC	CASSLGAQETQYF
TRBV15	TRBD2	TRBJ2-4	few	TGTGCCACCAGGATTAACCGGGAGGGCGGGAGGAGGACCATTCAGTACTTC	CATRINREGGRRTIQYF
TRBV9	.	TRBJ1-4	.	TGTGCCAGCAGCACTGTCGGGACACGGAATGAAAAACTGTTTTTT	CASSTVGTRNEKLFF
TRBV18	.	TRBJ2-7	few	TGTGCCAGCTCACCAGCGGCAGGGGACTACGAGCAGTACTTC	CASSPAAGDYEQYF
TRBV18	TRBD2	TRBJ2-7	few	TGTGCCAGCTCATCCGGGACTAGCGGGAGACGCGAGCAGTACTTC	CASSSGTSGRREQYF
TRBV5-1	TRBD1	TRBJ2-3	few	TGCGCCAGCAGCTTGGACAGGGGATACACAGATACGCAGTATTTT	CASSLDRGYTDTQYF
TRBV4-1	TRBD1	TRBJ1-2	.	TGCGCCAGGACCCGGGACAGGGTAAATGGCTACACCTTC	CARTRDRVNGYTF
TRBV5-1	.	TRBJ2-5	few	TGCGCCAGCACGACAGACCAAGAGACCCAGTACTTC	CASTTDQETQYF
TRBV5-4	TRBD2	TRBJ2-1	few	TGTGCCAGCAGCTTTGGCTCTAGCGGGGGCTCCTACAATGAGCAGTTCTTC	CASSFGSSGGSYNEQFF
TRBV28	TRBD1	TRBJ1-5	.	TGTGCCAGCGTGACAGGGGAGAAGGGCAATCAGCCCCAGCATTTT	CASVTGEKGNQPQHF
TRBV7-6	.	TRBJ2-3	few	TGTGCCAGCAGCTTAGCTTTCGGGAGTAGCCGCACAGATACGCAGTATTTT	CASSLAFGSSRTDTQYF
TRBV19	.	TRBJ2-5	.	TGTGCCAGTAGGCAGCGGATCCAAGAGACCCAGTACTTC	CASRQRIQETQYF
TRBV30	.	TRBJ1-1	.	TGTGCCTGGAGTGTACAAGGGGCCGGCGGTGAAGCTTTCTTT	CAWSVQGAGGEAFF
TRBV7-9	TRBD2	TRBJ2-1	.	TGTGCCAGCAGCTTAGCGCTGACTAGCGGGGTCTACAATGAGCAGTTCTTC	CASSLALTSGVYNEQFF
TRBV19	TRBD1	TRBJ1-1	few	TGTGCCAGTACCACAGGACAGGTGAACACTGAAGCTTTCTTT	CASTTGQVNTEAFF
TRBV5-6	TRBD2	TRBJ2-2	.	TGTGCCAGCAGCTTGTGGCGGGAGCGGAACACCGGGGAGCTGTTTTTT	CASSLWRERNTGELFF
TRBV5-1	.	TRBJ2-2	few	TGCGCCAGCGCCGATCAGGGAAATGGGAACACCGGGGAGCTGTTTTTT	CASADQGNGNTGELFF
TRBV9	TRBD2	TRBJ2-1	.	TGTGCCAGCTCTGGCGAGCGGGAGGGCCGATATGAGCAGTTCTTC	CASSGEREGRYEQFF
TRBV30	.	TRBJ1-1	few	TGTGCCTGGAGTTATGGCAGGATCATGAACACTGAAGCTTTCTTT	CAWSYGRIMNTEAFF
TRBV9	.	TRBJ2-5	few	TGTGCCAGCAGCGTAGTTGGGGGCCCAGTTCAAGAGACCCAGTACTTC	CASSVVGGPVQETQYF
TRBV10-3	TRBD2	TRBJ2-1	few	TGTGCCATCAGCAGACTAGCGGACACCTCCAATGAGCAGTTCTTC	CAISRLADTSNEQFF
TRBV9	TRBD2	TRBJ2-1	.	TGTGCCAGCAGCGTCCGGACTAGCGGGGTACCCTCGGATAATGAGCAGTTCTTC	CASSVRTSGVPSDNEQFF
TRBV2	TRBD2	TRBJ2-5	few	TGTGCCAGCAGTGACAGAAGCGGGAGGGCCTCGGAGACCCAGTACTTC	CASSDRSGRASETQYF
TRBV19	TRBD1	TRBJ1-1	.	TGTGCCAGTAGTACCTCACGACAGGGTTACGCTTTCTTT	CASSTSRQGYAFF
TRBV7-6	.	TRBJ2-1	.	TGTGCCAGCAGCTTAGGAGGAGGGGTCTACAATGAGCAGTTCTTC	CASSLGGGVYNEQFF
TRBV5-8	.	TRBJ1-1	.	TGTGCCAGCAGACAGATGCCCGGGGGCACTGAAGCTTTCTTT	CASRQMPGGTEAFF
TRBV9	.	TRBJ2-5	.	TGTGCCAGCGAGACGGGGGTTGAAGAGACCCAGTACTTC	CASETGVEETQYF
TRBV5-1	TRBD2	TRBJ2-5	.	TGCGCCAGCCAGCGGGAGAGTAGGGAGACCCAGTACTTC	CASQRESRETQYF
TRBV14	.	TRBJ1-2	few	TGTGCCAGCAGCCAAGGGCAGGGCTATGGCTACACCTTC	CASSQGQGYGYTF
TRBV7-9	.	TRBJ2-7	few	TGTGCCAGCAGCTTAGGAGGGAACTACGAGCAGTACTTC	CASSLGGNYEQYF
TRBV2	.	TRBJ1-1	.	TGTGCCAGCAGAGAGCAGCCGCAGGGCACTGAAGCTTTCTTT	CASREQPQGTEAFF
TRBV19	TRBD2	TRBJ2-5	.	TGTGCCAGTAGAAGGACTAGCGGGAGCTTTGAGACCCAGTACTTC	CASRRTSGSFETQYF
TRBV30	.	TRBJ2-1	few	TGTGCCTGGAGTGCCTTTCTGGGCCCATACAATGAGCAGTTCTTC	CAWSAFLGPYNEQFF
TRBV2	TRBD2	TRBJ2-1	.	TGTGCCAGCAACCAAGCGGGAGGGTCCTACAATGAGCAGTTCTTC	CASNQAGGSYNEQFF
TRBV12-5	TRBD1	TRBJ1-2	few	TGTGCTAGTGGTTTGGACCAGGGACAGGGGGTCTATGGCTACACCTTC	CASGLDQGQGVYGYTF
TRBV14	.	TRBJ1-6	.	TGTGCCAGCAGCCAAGAGGCAGGGTGGACCTATAATTCACCCCTCCACTTT	CASSQEAGWTYNSPLHF
TRBV2	.	TRBJ2-1	few	TGTGCCAGCAAGAGGAGAGGTGGCTACAATGAGCAGTTCTTC	CASKRRGGYNEQFF
TRBV6-5	.	TRBJ2-1	.	TGTGCCAGCAGTCTCGGGGAGAGCTCCTACAATGAGCAGTTCTTC	CASSLGESSYNEQFF
TRBV25-1	.	TRBJ2-7	.	TGTGCCAGCAGTGACTACGCCTCCTACGAGCAGTACTTC	CASSDYASYEQYF
TRBV19	.	TRBJ2-1	few	TGTGCCAGTAGTCTTTCAGGGGAGCAGTTCTTC	CASSLSGEQFF
TRBV18	TRBD1	TRBJ1-4	few	TGTGCCAGCTCAGTCATGGACAGGCCTAATGAAAAACTGTTTTTT	CASSVMDRPNEKLFF
TRBV4-2	TRBD1	TRBJ1-2	.	TGTGCCAGCAACAGATTGGGACAGGGGGCTTCTGGCTACACCTTC	CASNRLGQGASGYTF
TRBV28	.	TRBJ2-1	few	TGTGCCAGCAGTCCCTCGGGACTCCCAGCGAGGTACAATGAGCAGTTCTTC	CASSPSGLPARYNEQFF
TRBV28	TRBD2	TRBJ2-5	.	TGTGCCAGCAGTTTCCGGACTAGCGGGAGTAAGACCCAGTACTTC	CASSFRTSGSKTQYF
TRBV30	TRBD2	TRBJ2-5	.	TGTGCCTGGACCGATGGGGCGACTAGCGGATTGAGGAGGGAGACCCAGTACTTC	CAWTDGATSGLRRETQYF
TRBV2	.	TRBJ1-5	.	TGTGCCAGCAGGGACCAGGGACATAGCAATCAGCCCCAGCATTTT	CASRDQGHSNQPQHF
TRBV28	.	TRBJ2-1	.	TGTGCCAGCAGCTACTCGGGAGTTCGTTCTAGGGAGCAGTTCTTC	CASSYSGVRSREQFF
TRBV25-1	TRBD1	TRBJ1-2	few	TGTGCCAGCAGGGACAGGTCCTATGGCTACACCTTC	CASRDRSYGYTF
TRBV30	.	TRBJ2-7	.	TGTGCCTGGAGTCGAGGGGCAGGGGTTGGGTACGAGCAGTACTTC	CAWSRGAGVGYEQYF
TRBV29-1	TRBD1	TRBJ1-1	few	TGCAGCGTTGAGGTTTTTGGACAGGGAGTAAAAGCTTTCTTT	CSVEVFGQGVKAFF
TRBV7-2	.	TRBJ2-7	few	TGTGCCAGCAGCTTAGAACGTCGAGGCGAGCAGTACTTC	CASSLERRGEQYF